This paragraph covers one TCR beta chain sequence. This specimen comes from a study of cytomegalovirus exposure and HLA in healthy donors. 60 Vbeta and 13 Jbeta primers were used in PCR. Clones were read by immunoSEQ multiplex PCR, and TCRdb kept only the in-frame ones, dropping some. The data contain about 82,000 clones, around 74% of them singletons. Input material: PBMCs. The TCR was taken from a woman aged 45-60 years in good health and CMV-seropositive.

The CDR3 DNA follows: TGTGCCTGGAGTCCCGGGACTCTAACCTACGAGCAGTACTTC. As protein: CAWSPGTLTYEQYF. The chain links TRBV30 to TRBJ2-7; D perhaps matches TRBD2 (6 bases). This CDR3 spans 14 amino acids. Trimming pared 2 bases from V and 2 bases from J, leaving 13 bases between. Germline CDR1 GTSNPN, CDR2 SVGIG (reference sequence). The full variable domain, with the rest looked up from reference TRBV30 and TRBJ2-7, is SQTIHQWPATLVQPVGSPLSLECTVEGTSNPNLYWYRQAAGRGLQLLFYSVGIGQISSEVPQNLSASRPQDRQFILSSKKLLLSDSGFYLCAWSPGTLTYEQYFGPGTRLTVT.